This record concerns one T cell receptor (beta chain) sequence. The antigen is undetermined. The germline V gene encodes CDR1 SGHNT and CDR2 YYREEE (reference sequence). This CDR3 region has 13 residues. V shed 0 bases and J shed 6 bases, with 8 bases lying between them. These data belong to a study of cytomegalovirus exposure and HLA in healthy donors. Regarding the study as a whole: A later analysis linked fewer than 20,000 TCR beta sequences to HLA alleles at 0.05 false discovery rate.

PCR was performed using 60 Vbeta and 13 Jbeta primers. Produced via immunoSEQ multiplex PCR; TCRdb's table is partial and in-frame only. The table shows about 130,000 clones, with under 85% occurring only once. The sequence derives from a woman aged 45-60 years in good health and CMV-seropositive. The chain combines TRBV5-4 with TRBJ2-3, with D possibly matching TRBD2 (5 bases). The sample was PBMCs. The CDR3 reads CASSLEREDTQYF. The CDR3, as DNA: TGTGCCAGCAGCTTGGAAAGGGAGGATACGCAGTATTTT.